A single sample gave rise to the 10 T cell receptor beta chains below, sequenced in a study of neurological immune-mediated disorders. TCRdb reanalysed the 5' RACE reads using MiXCR and keeps one entry per CDR3 protein. The table lists under 60,000 distinct CDR3 sequences, 25% of them singletons. The sequencing input was PBMCs. All receptors derive from a woman in her 70s in good health.

V and J are TRBV20-1 and TRBJ2-3, with 11 nucleotides matching TRBD2. After removal of 5 bases from V and 6 bases from J, the junction contained 4 bases not matched to a gene. CDR3 length equals 13 residues. Germline V lookup: CDR1 DFQATT, CDR2 SNEGSKA (reference sequence). In nucleotides, the CDR3 is TGCAGTGCTCGGACTAGCGGGTGGGATACGCAGTATTTT. Translation: CSARTSGWDTQYF.

Many counts were recorded for this clonotype. The genes are TRBV20-1 and TRBJ2-5; 10 bases agree with TRBD1. Germline values: CDR1 DFQATT, CDR2 SNEGSKA (reference sequence). V lost 3 bases and J lost 4; bases outside the gene matches: 5. The CDR3 is 14 residues long. The CDR3 loop reads CSASRQGAGETQYF. CDR3 nucleotides: TGCAGTGCTAGCCGACAGGGGGCGGGAGAGACCCAGTACTTC.

This clonotype was detected ten times or more. The chain links TRBV5-4 to TRBJ2-2; D uncertain. This CDR3 spans 13 amino acids. Germline V gene lookup returns CDR1 SGHNT and CDR2 YYREEE (reference sequence). V gave up 2 bases and J gave up 5 bases, with 7 bases separating them. The CDR3 sequence is CASSFIETGELFF. CDR3 in DNA: TGTGCCAGCAGCTTCATCGAGACCGGGGAGCTGTTTTTT.

This clonotype was counted ten times or more. The chain links TRBV4-1 to TRBJ2-3; TRBD2 is a possible D gene (5 bases). The CDR3 extends over 17 amino acids. CDR1 and CDR2 (germline): MGHRA, YSYEKL. V lost 0 bases and J 1 base, leaving 14 bases between the germline ends. As DNA, the CDR3 is TGCGCCAGCAGCCAAGATCGAGGGAGAGGACGCACAGATACGCAGTATTTT. This gives the protein CASSQDRGRGRTDTQYF.

This clonotype was seen ten or more times. V usage is TRBV7-9 and J usage is TRBJ2-5; D is unresolved. Germline V lookup: CDR1 SEHNR, CDR2 FQNEAQ (reference sequence). The CDR3 spans 12 residues. V lost 2 bases and J lost 4, with 5 bases in between. As DNA, the CDR3 is TGTGCCAGCAGCTTATTCGGAGAGACCCAGTACTTC. It encodes CASSLFGETQYF.

The chain joins TRBV12-3 or TRBV12-4 to TRBJ1-3, with 8 bases lining up with TRBD1. The CDR3 has 21 residues. With 2 bases clipped from V and 0 bases from J, the junction kept 18 bases outside the gene matches. The chain's CDR3 is CASSLLFRTGTFGSSGNTIYF. The CDR3 DNA reads TGTGCCAGCAGTTTATTATTTCGGACAGGGACCTTCGGTTCCTCTGGAAACACCATATATTTT.

To note about this clonotype: Just one base apart from a much larger clone, this may be a read error. The rearrangement joins TRBV29-1 to TRBJ2-4; TRBD2 is a possible D gene (6 bases). CDR1 SQVTM and CDR2 ANQGSEA come from the germline V gene. The CDR3 spans 13 residues. Trimming left V 7 bases short and J 1 base short, with 11 bases between. CDR3 amino acids: CSGGLGAKNIQYF. For the CDR3, the DNA is TGCAGCGGGGGACTGGGGGCCAAAAACATTCAGTACTTC.

Worth noting for this clonotype: An end of the junction differs from the germline gene, which may be a read error. V usage is TRBV5-5 and J usage is TRBJ2-1; D is uncertain. The CDR3 has 16 residues. CDR1 is SGHKS and CDR2 is YYEKEE in the germline V gene (reference sequence). The chain's CDR3 is CASSQDVSSRHNEQFF. The CDR3 DNA reads as TGCGCCAGCAGCCAAGATGTTAGTAGCAGACACAATGAGCAGTTCTTC.

This clonotype was found many times. The genes are TRBV6-1 and TRBJ2-1, with a tentative D call TRBD1 (6 bases). Germline V gene lookup returns CDR1 MNHNS and CDR2 SASEGT. The CDR3 length is 17 residues. The V gene lost 8 bases and the J gene lost 6 bases, with 26 bases spanning the gap. CDR3 in amino acids: CASSERGASTGFNEQFF. Written as DNA, the CDR3 is TGTGCCAGCTCCGAACGAGGGGCTTCGACAGGATTCAATGAGCAGTTCTTC.

This clonotype is medium-sized in the sample. V gene TRBV5-1 combines with J gene TRBJ2-1; D uncertain. Germline V gives CDR1 SGHRS, CDR2 YFSETQ. CDR3 length: 14 amino acids. V dropped 3 bases and J dropped 4 bases, with 11 bases sitting between them. CDR3 protein: CASSSSTHYNEQFF. The CDR3 DNA is TGCGCCAGCAGCTCTTCGACCCATTACAATGAGCAGTTCTTC.